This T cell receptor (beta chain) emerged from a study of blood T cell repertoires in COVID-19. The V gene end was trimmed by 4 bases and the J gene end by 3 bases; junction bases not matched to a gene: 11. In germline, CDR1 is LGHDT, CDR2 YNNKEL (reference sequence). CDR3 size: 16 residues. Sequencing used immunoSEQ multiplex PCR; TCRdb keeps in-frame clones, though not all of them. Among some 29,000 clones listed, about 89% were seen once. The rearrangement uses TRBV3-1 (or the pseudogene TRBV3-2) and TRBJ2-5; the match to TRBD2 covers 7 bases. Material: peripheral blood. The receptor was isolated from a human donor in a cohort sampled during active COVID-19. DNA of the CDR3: TGTGCCAGCAGCCCCGTCGGACTAGGGTTAAAAGAGACCCAGTACTTC. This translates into CASSPVGLGLKETQYF.